The 21 T cell receptor beta chains given below trace back to one sample, sequenced in a study of OX40 agonist ivuxolimab in advanced cancers. This table comes from immunoSEQ multiplex PCR, and its TCRdb copy is limited to in-frame clones, with some not included. The sample records 75,000 to 90,000 clones, roughly nine tenths being singletons. Material: CD4+ or CD8+ T cells sorted from blood, obtained in a trial of the OX40 agonist ivuxolimab. All receptors come from an adult with an advanced solid tumor such as melanoma, head and neck, liver or kidney cancer.

The chain links TRBV28 to TRBJ1-1, with D perhaps TRBD1 (5 bases). V lost 2 bases and J 5 bases, leaving 6 bases between the germline ends. Per the germline V gene, CDR1 is MDHEN and CDR2 is SYDVKM. The CDR3 is 12 amino acids. The CDR3 DNA follows: TGTGCCAGCAGTTTACGGACAACTGAAGCTTTCTTT. It yields the protein CASSLRTTEAFF.

The rearrangement uses TRBV9 and TRBJ1-1; D gene ambiguous. The CDR3 extends over 18 amino acids. The germline gives CDR1 SGDLS, CDR2 YYNGEE. The V and J ends lost 4 bases and 0 bases respectively, with 22 bases between them. CDR3 loop: CASSPRSGAEIMNTEAFF. As DNA, the CDR3 is TGTGCCAGCAGCCCAAGATCCGGTGCGGAGATCATGAACACTGAAGCTTTCTTT.

The chain has TRBV2 and TRBJ1-6; the D is unclear. This CDR3 region has 14 residues. The V end lost 2 bases, the J end lost 5 bases, and 7 bases lay between the germline ends. Germline CDR1 reads SNHLY; CDR2 reads FYNNEI. The chain's CDR3 is CASSEWADNSPLHF. Written as DNA, the CDR3 is TGTGCCAGCAGTGAATGGGCAGATAATTCACCCCTCCACTTT.

The CDR3 DNA sequence: TGCGCCAGCAGCCCCTGGGGGGAGAGCTCCTACAATGAGCAGTTCTTC. Translated: CASSPWGESSYNEQFF. The J gene is TRBJ2-1, the V gene TRBV4-1, with D possibly matching TRBD2 (6 bases). V gave up 4 bases and J gave up 0 bases, with 13 bases separating them. This CDR3 is 16 amino acids long. Germline V gene sequence: CDR1 MGHRA, CDR2 YSYEKL.

V is TRBV29-1 and J is TRBJ2-3, with D hard to call. The ends were cut back, 7 bases at V and 2 bases at J, with 10 bases in the middle. This CDR3 is built from 12 residues. Per the germline V gene, CDR1 is SQVTM and CDR2 is ANQGSEA. CDR3 DNA: TGCAGCGCATTGCCCCTCACAGATACGCAGTATTTT. Amino acids: CSALPLTDTQYF.

J is TRBJ2-3 and V is TRBV4-2; 9 nucleotides agree with TRBD2. CDR3 size: 19 residues. Germline V gives CDR1 LGHNA, CDR2 YNFKEQ. With 1 base clipped from V and 0 bases from J, the junction kept 11 bases outside the gene matches. The CDR3 nucleotides read TGTGCCAGCAGCCAAGTCGGAACTAGCGGGCGCCTTAGCACAGATACGCAGTATTTT. Translated, it gives CASSQVGTSGRLSTDTQYF.

V is TRBV15 and J is TRBJ2-6, with a tentative D call TRBD1 (5 bases). CDR1 and CDR2 (germline): LNHNV, YYDKDF (reference sequence). The length of the CDR3 is 15 residues. The V gene lost 0 bases and the J gene lost 4 bases, with 7 bases spanning the gap. The CDR3 sequence: CATSRDRAGANVLTF. DNA of the CDR3: TGTGCCACCAGCAGAGACAGGGCCGGGGCCAACGTCCTGACTTTC.

The chain has TRBV6-1 and TRBJ1-1, with D uncertain. CDR3 length: 18 residues. Trimming removed 2 bases at V and 0 bases at J, with 19 bases between. CDR1 is MNHNS and CDR2 is SASEGT in the germline V gene. CDR3 bases: TGTGCCAGCAGTGAAATGGAGGAAGGGCGAATGATGAACACTGAAGCTTTCTTT. Translated: CASSEMEEGRMMNTEAFF.

This rearrangement joins TRBV29-1 to TRBJ1-2; D is perhaps TRBD1 (6 bases). Trimming removed 5 bases from V and 1 base from J, with 11 bases in between. The CDR3 is made up of 13 amino acids. Germline CDR1 is SQVTM and CDR2 is ANQGSEA. CDR3 in amino acids: CSVRDTRNYGYTF. The CDR3 nucleotides are TGCAGCGTTAGGGACACCCGTAACTATGGCTACACCTTC.

The chain combines TRBV7-2 with TRBJ2-4, with D possibly TRBD1 on 6 matching bases. CDR1 is SGHTA, CDR2 FQGNSA, per germline. Trimming removed 1 base from V and 0 bases from J, with 13 bases in between. The CDR3 totals 17 residues. The CDR3 is CASSLVSGELAKNIQYF. CDR3 nucleotide sequence: TGTGCCAGCAGCTTAGTCTCAGGGGAACTAGCCAAAAACATTCAGTACTTC.

This sequence joins TRBV13 and TRBJ2-1; the match to TRBD2 covers 11 bases. Germline V CDR1 and CDR2: PRHDT, FYEKMQ (reference sequence). The CDR3 extends over 16 amino acids. V lost 2 bases, J lost 6 bases, and 6 bases stayed unmatched. CDR3 nucleotide sequence: TGTGCCAGCAGCTTATCTAGCGGGGGGCCTTTCAATGAGCAGTTCTTC. It yields the protein CASSLSSGGPFNEQFF.

The chain combines TRBV5-6 with TRBJ1-1; no clear D gene. V shed 7 bases and J shed 0 bases, with 19 bases lying between them. There are 16 residues in the CDR3. Per the germline V gene, CDR1 is SGHDT and CDR2 is YYEEEE. CDR3 loop: CASQPFRPGLNTEAFF. In nucleotides, the CDR3 is TGTGCCAGCCAACCTTTCCGGCCCGGGCTGAACACTGAAGCTTTCTTT.

The chain uses TRBV28 and TRBJ1-6; D is undetermined. Trimming took off 2 bases at V and 7 bases at J, with 12 bases between the two ends. CDR3 size: 15 residues. Germline CDR1 reads MDHEN; CDR2 reads SYDVKM. The DNA of the CDR3 is TGTGCCAGCAGTTTAAAGGCAGGACTGAATTCACCCCTCCACTTT. Its protein product is CASSLKAGLNSPLHF.

The chain employs TRBV19 and TRBJ1-5; D unresolved. CDR3 size: 12 residues. CDR1 is LNHDA and CDR2 is SQIVND in the germline V gene (reference sequence). With 1 base removed from V and 6 bases from J, the gap between germline ends came to 4 bases. The CDR3 region has the DNA TGTGCCAGTAGTATAGGGAGTCAGCCCCAGCATTTT. Encoded protein: CASSIGSQPQHF.

The V and J genes are TRBV6-6 and TRBJ1-2; no clear D. Trimming took 2 bases from V and 1 from J, leaving 5 bases between them. This CDR3 spans 13 amino acids. Germline values: CDR1 MNHNY, CDR2 SVGAGI (reference sequence). CDR3 bases: TGTGCCAGCAGTTACGGCGGTAACTATGGCTACACCTTC. It encodes CASSYGGNYGYTF.

The chain employs TRBV4-3 and TRBJ1-4; no firm D call. Germline V gene data show CDR1 as LGHNA and CDR2 as YSLEER. With 0 bases removed from V and 8 bases from J, the gap between germline ends came to 13 bases. The CDR3 covers 15 residues. Here the CDR3 reads CASSQDSRAGEKLFF. The DNA for the CDR3 is TGCGCCAGCAGCCAAGATTCGAGGGCTGGGGAAAAACTGTTTTTT.

V usage is TRBV9 and J usage is TRBJ2-1, with D perhaps TRBD1 (6 bases). Germline V gene data show CDR1 as SGDLS and CDR2 as YYNGEE. The CDR3 extends over 15 amino acids. V dropped 0 bases and J dropped 0 bases, with 7 bases sitting between them. CDR3 region: CASSVGQDSYNEQFF. Written as DNA, the CDR3 is TGTGCCAGCAGCGTAGGACAGGACTCCTACAATGAGCAGTTCTTC.

The chain joins TRBV7-3 to TRBJ2-2; 8 bases agree with TRBD1. The germline CDR1 and CDR2 sequences are SGHTA and FQGTGA. The ends lost 4 bases at V and 7 bases at J; junction bases unmatched: 14. The CDR3 is made up of 17 amino acids. The CDR3 is CASSSRGQGRRGGELFF. CDR3 bases: TGTGCCAGCAGCTCCAGAGGACAGGGACGCCGGGGCGGGGAGCTGTTTTTT. Using reference TRBV7-3 and TRBJ2-2 for the parts outside the CDR3, the full variable domain is GAGVSQTPSNKVTEKGKYVELRCDPISGHTALYWYRQSLGQGPEFLIYFQGTGAADDSGLPNDRFFAVRPEGSVSTLKIQRTERGDSAVYLCASSSRGQGRRGGELFFGEGSRLTVL.

This chain joins TRBV6-5 and TRBJ2-7; TRBD2 matches 8 bases. The CDR3 loop spans 14 amino acids. Germline-derived CDR1 and CDR2 are MNHEY and SVGAGI. Losses at the gene ends were 2 bases for V and 4 bases for J; bases not matched to a gene: 4. The CDR3 DNA follows: TGTGCCAGCAGTTACGGGACTAGTTATTACGAGCAGTACTTC. It yields the protein CASSYGTSYYEQYF.

The table lists this clone with a count of one. The rearrangement links TRBV6-5 to TRBJ1-5; the D is unclear. Germline CDR1 reads MNHEY; CDR2 reads SVGAGI. The CDR3 totals 13 residues. Trimming cost V 0 bases and J 6 bases, with 6 bases left between them. CDR3 DNA sequence: TGTGCCAGCAGTTACTCGAAAGGTCAGCCCCAGCATTTT. Protein: CASSYSKGQPQHF.

This chain joins TRBV5-8 and TRBJ2-7, with D perhaps matching TRBD1 (6 bases). Deletions cut 4 bases from V and 3 bases from J, with 26 bases between. CDR3 length equals 18 residues. Germline V gives CDR1 SGHTS, CDR2 YDEGEE. DNA for the CDR3: TGTGCCAGCAGCCCACCTCTACCGGGCCCGGGACAAGACTACGAGCAGTACTTC. Protein product: CASSPPLPGPGQDYEQYF.